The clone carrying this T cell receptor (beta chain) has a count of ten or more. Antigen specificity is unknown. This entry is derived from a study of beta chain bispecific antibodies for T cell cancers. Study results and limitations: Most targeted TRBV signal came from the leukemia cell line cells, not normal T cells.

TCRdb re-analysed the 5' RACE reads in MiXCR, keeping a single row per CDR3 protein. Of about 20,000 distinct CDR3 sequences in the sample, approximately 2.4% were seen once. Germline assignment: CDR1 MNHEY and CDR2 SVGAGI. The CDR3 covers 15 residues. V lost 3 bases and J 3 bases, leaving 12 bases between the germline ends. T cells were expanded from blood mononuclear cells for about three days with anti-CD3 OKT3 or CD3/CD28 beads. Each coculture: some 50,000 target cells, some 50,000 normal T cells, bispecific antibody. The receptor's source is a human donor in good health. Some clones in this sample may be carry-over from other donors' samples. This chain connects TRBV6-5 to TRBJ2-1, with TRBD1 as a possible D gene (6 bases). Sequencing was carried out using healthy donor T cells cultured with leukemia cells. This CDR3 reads CASSYVAGDYNEQFF. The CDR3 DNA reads TGTGCCAGCAGTTATGTGGCAGGGGACTACAATGAGCAGTTCTTC.